These 2 T cell receptor beta chains were all obtained from the same sample, sequenced in a study of T cells in Graves' hyperthyroidism and ophthalmopathy. Template material for amplifying TCR beta CDR3 regions consisted of RNA transcripts. The TCR CDR3 first-round RT-PCR relied on the HTBI primer set. One entry per CDR3 protein, called by TCRdb with MiXCR from the multiplex PCR reads. Of some 530,000 distinct CDR3 sequences listed, less than 25% were seen once; the top ten hold 45% to 55%. Sequencing input: blood. The receptors here all came from a woman aged 70 to 79 with Graves' ophthalmopathy.

The V and J genes are TRBV19 and TRBJ1-5, with a tentative D call TRBD1 (5 bases). This CDR3 comprises 15 residues. The germline gives CDR1 LNHDA, CDR2 SQIVND (reference sequence). Trimming shortened V by 7 bases and J by 1 base, and 14 bases separated the two germline ends. In nucleotides, the CDR3 is TGTGCCAGTAAGGAGGGTTGGGGGAGCAATCAGCCCCAGCATTTT. This codes for CASKEGWGSNQPQHF.

This clonotype was counted between two and nine times. J is TRBJ2-3 and V is TRBV30; 7 bases match TRBD2. The trim removed 0 bases at V and 0 bases at J, leaving 9 bases unmatched. This CDR3 is built from 17 residues. Germline loops: CDR1 GTSNPN, CDR2 SVGIG (reference sequence). CDR3 DNA: TGTGCCTGGAGTGTACGTCGGGAGGCATCTAGCACAGATACGCAGTATTTT. It codes for CAWSVRREASSTDTQYF.